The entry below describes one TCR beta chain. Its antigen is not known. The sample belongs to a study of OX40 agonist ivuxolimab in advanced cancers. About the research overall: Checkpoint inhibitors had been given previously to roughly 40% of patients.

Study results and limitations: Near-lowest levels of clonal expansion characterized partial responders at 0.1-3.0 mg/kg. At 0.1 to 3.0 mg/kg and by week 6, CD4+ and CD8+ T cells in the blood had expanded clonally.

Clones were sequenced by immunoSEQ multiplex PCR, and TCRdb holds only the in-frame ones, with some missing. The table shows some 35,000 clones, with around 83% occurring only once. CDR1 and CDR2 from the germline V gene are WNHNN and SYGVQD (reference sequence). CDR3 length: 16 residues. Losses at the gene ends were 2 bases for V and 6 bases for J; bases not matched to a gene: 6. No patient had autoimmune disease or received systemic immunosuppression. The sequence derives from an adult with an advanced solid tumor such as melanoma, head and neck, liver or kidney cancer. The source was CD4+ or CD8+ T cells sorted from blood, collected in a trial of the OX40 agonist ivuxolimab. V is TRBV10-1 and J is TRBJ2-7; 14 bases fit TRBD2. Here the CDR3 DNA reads TGCGCCAGCAGTGAGGGGACTAGCGGGAGAATTGCCGAGCAGTACTTC. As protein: CASSEGTSGRIAEQYF.